This T cell receptor (beta chain) is from a study of T cell clonotyping in hematopoietic cell transplantation. As regards this clone: The antigen is not known.

The CDR3 totals 13 residues. CDR1 is MNHEY, CDR2 SMNVEV, per germline (reference sequence). V gave up 5 bases and J gave up 4 bases, with 12 bases separating them. Repertoires were generated with immunoSEQ multiplex PCR, while TCRdb's copy carries only in-frame clones and drops some. The sample lists 15,000 to 20,000 clones; approximately 85% were seen once. Broader study findings: Higher Inverse Simpson Index values in graft donor and pretransplant recipient predicted broader posttransplant TCR diversity. After transplant, recipient diversity fell while pathologically expanded clonotypes grew through day 180. At the given depth, recipient repertoires were over 97% de novo clonotypes.

Sequencing input: peripheral blood mononuclear cells. The sequence came from a woman in her thirties or forties in good health. Some clones in this sample may be carry-over from other donors' samples. V gene TRBV27 combines with J gene TRBJ2-7; D uncertain. CDR3 sequence (DNA): TGTGCCAGCAGTCTAAGCTACCGATACGAGCAGTACTTC. The encoded protein is CASSLSYRYEQYF.